This T cell receptor (beta chain) was documented in a study of T cell responses to AZD1222 COVID-19 vaccine. Clones were read by immunoSEQ multiplex PCR, and TCRdb kept only the in-frame ones, dropping some. The repertoire holds about 130,000 clones, with roughly 89% as singletons. Of note for this clone: The antigen is not known.

The CDR3 spans 16 residues. V lost 4 bases to trimming and J lost 3 bases, with 19 bases between them. CDR1 and CDR2 from the germline V gene are SGHTA and FQGNSA. General study results and limits: Spike was spanned by vaccine-associated CD4 TCRs, with dominance at 160-218 and 743-854. Samples come after the peak T cell response, not at day 14.

This chain links TRBV7-2 with TRBJ2-7; possibly TRBD2 for D (9 bases). The input for sequencing was peripheral blood, taken on day 0 of AZD1222 vaccination. The clonotype originates from an adult in good health. CDR3 in DNA: TGTGCCAGCAGCTCGCGGGGGGGGACAGGACTCTACGAGCAGTACTTC. Translation gives CASSSRGGTGLYEQYF. The full variable domain, rest sourced from reference TRBV7-2 and TRBJ2-7, is GAGVSQSPSNKVTEKGKDVELRCDPISGHTALYWYRQSLGQGLEFLIYFQGNSAPDKSGLPSDRFSAERTGGSVSTLTIQRTQQEDSAVYLCASSSRGGTGLYEQYFGPGTRLTVT.